Presented here are 13 T cell receptor beta chains from one specimen sequenced in a study of identical twins. TCRdb reanalysed the 5' RACE reads using MiXCR and keeps one entry per CDR3 protein. Among 750,000 to 950,000 distinct CDR3 sequences, over 9% were seen once, and the ten largest hold around 1.5%. In addition, the sample was reused for a study of yellow fever vaccine responses in identical twins.

Sequences were obtained from PBMCs. All receptors derive from a woman aged 18-35 years in good health.

The chain joins TRBV29-1 to TRBJ2-7, with D possibly matching TRBD1 (6 bases). The length of the CDR3 is 11 residues. Per germline, CDR1 SQVTM and CDR2 ANQGSEA. Trimming cost V 5 bases and J 4 bases, with 9 bases left between them. The CDR3 reads CSVLQGYEQYF. CDR3 nucleotide sequence: TGCAGCGTTTTACAGGGTTACGAGCAGTACTTC.

This clonotype came up a few times. The chain couples TRBV29-1 to TRBJ2-1, with TRBD2 matching over 10 bases. CDR1 and CDR2 from the germline V gene are SQVTM and ANQGSEA. Germline trimming cut 3 bases from V and 6 bases from J; bases unmatched to any gene: 5. The CDR3 consists of 14 residues. CDR3 loop: CSVELAGVANEQFF. CDR3 nucleotide sequence: TGCAGCGTTGAGCTAGCGGGAGTGGCCAATGAGCAGTTCTTC.

This clonotype was counted at least ten times. The gene calls are TRBV12-3 or TRBV12-4 and TRBJ1-1; D gene uncertain. With 6 bases removed from V and 1 base from J, the gap between germline ends came to 12 bases. There are 14 residues in the CDR3. CDR3 in amino acids: CASRTAAGNTEAFF. The CDR3 DNA follows: TGTGCCAGCAGGACGGCGGCGGGGAACACTGAAGCTTTCTTT.

With regard to this clonotype: The junction does not match germline at one end; this may be a read error. The chain recombines TRBV2 with TRBJ1-5; possibly TRBD1 for D (6 bases). The germline gives CDR1 SNHLY, CDR2 FYNNEI. CDR3 length: 15 amino acids. In DNA form, the CDR3 reads TGTGCCAGCAGGGAAGGGGGGCAGAGCAATCAGCCCCAGCATTTT. Its translation is CASREGGQSNQPQHF.

This chain's CDR3 is CASSFLTGVSEKLFF. CDR3 sequence (DNA): TGTGCCAGCAGCTTCTTGACAGGCGTCAGTGAAAAACTGTTTTTT. The rearrangement joins TRBV7-9 to TRBJ1-4, with D perhaps TRBD1 (6 bases). The germline gives CDR1 SEHNR, CDR2 FQNEAQ (reference sequence). The CDR3 covers 15 residues. V was trimmed by 3 bases and J by 7 bases, leaving 15 bases between them.

The chain has TRBV5-1 and TRBJ2-1; TRBD1 or TRBD2 may be the D gene (5 bases each). Trimming removed 4 bases at V and 12 bases at J, with 23 bases between. The germline V gene has CDR1 SGHRS and CDR2 YFSETQ. CDR3 length: 15 amino acids. The CDR3 spells CASSPGRTPLVGQFF. The CDR3 DNA reads TGCGCCAGCAGCCCGGGACGGACCCCCCTGGTTGGGCAGTTCTTC.

This clonotype was found many times. An end of the junction differs from the germline gene, which may be a read error. This chain links TRBV3-1 with TRBJ1-1; a weak D match, TRBD1 (6 bases). This CDR3 comprises 14 residues. Germline V CDR1 and CDR2: LGHDT, YNNKEL (reference sequence). This CDR3 reads CASSQGQLNTEAFF. The CDR3 DNA reads as TGCGCCAGCAGCCAAGGACAGCTGAACACTGAAGCTTTCTTT. Full variable domain (outside the CDR3, taken from reference TRBV3-1 and TRBJ1-1): DTAVSQTPKYLVTQMGNDKSIKCEQNLGHDTMYWYKQDSKKFLKIMFSYNNKELIINETVPNRFSPKSPDKAHLNLHINSLELGDSAVYFCASSQGQLNTEAFFGQGTRLTVV.

This clonotype turned up a few times. The chain links TRBV11-3 to TRBJ2-4; possibly TRBD1 for D (5 bases). Germline V lookup: CDR1 SGHNT, CDR2 YENEEA. This CDR3 spans 11 amino acids. V was shortened by 0 bases and J by 16 bases, with 10 bases between the two germline ends. CDR3 loop: CASSLDGALYF. The CDR3 bases are TGTGCCAGCAGCTTAGATGGGGCCCTATACTTC.

There are a few counts of this clonotype. The chain combines TRBV24-1 with TRBJ2-1, with 8 bases lining up with TRBD2. Germline values: CDR1 KGHDR, CDR2 SFDVKD. The CDR3 has 14 residues. Trimming took 9 bases from V and 8 from J; bases not matched to a gene: 11. The CDR3 DNA reads as TGTGCCACCTCTGAGCGGCTAGCGGGTGATGAGCAGTTCTTC. This gives the protein CATSERLAGDEQFF.

The chain recombines TRBV7-2 with TRBJ2-2; 7 nucleotides agree with TRBD2. The CDR3 totals 16 residues. CDR1 SGHTA and CDR2 FQGNSA come from the germline V gene. The V segment lost 1 base and the J segment 4 bases; nucleotides outside the gene matches: 6. The CDR3 loop is CASSLVAGDRTGELFF. CDR3 bases: TGTGCCAGCAGCTTAGTTGCGGGGGATCGCACCGGGGAGCTGTTTTTT.

The chain combines TRBV20-1 with TRBJ2-3; TRBD2 aligns across 15 bases. The trim removed 5 bases at V and 6 bases at J, leaving 15 bases unmatched. Germline-derived CDR1 and CDR2 are DFQATT and SNEGSKA (reference sequence). CDR3 length: 18 amino acids. The CDR3 DNA reads as TGCAGTGCTTCGCCTGGACTAGCGGGAGGGCGGGCGTGGGATACGCAGTATTTT. Its protein is CSASPGLAGGRAWDTQYF.

The gene calls are TRBV2 and TRBJ2-1, with D possibly matching TRBD2 (6 bases). Germline-derived CDR1 and CDR2 are SNHLY and FYNNEI. This CDR3 is built from 13 residues. V was shortened by 9 bases and J by 2 bases, with 11 bases between the two germline ends. The chain's CDR3 is CARQTRPYNEQFF. CDR3 in DNA: TGTGCCAGGCAGACTAGACCCTACAATGAGCAGTTCTTC. The variable domain in full, with the rest retrieved from reference TRBV2 and TRBJ2-1, is EPEVTQTPSHQVTQMGQEVILRCVPISNHLYFYWYRQILGQKVEFLVSFYNNEISEKSEIFDDQFSVERPDGSNFTLKIRSTKLEDSAMYFCARQTRPYNEQFFGPGTRLTVL.

This clonotype was detected a few times. The rearrangement uses TRBV6-5 and TRBJ1-5, with a tentative D call TRBD1 (5 bases). Germline V gene sequence: CDR1 MNHEY, CDR2 SVGAGI. The CDR3 extends over 15 amino acids. The V and J ends lost 3 bases and 2 bases respectively, with 11 bases between them. This chain's CDR3 is CASSYRGNGNQPQHF. The CDR3 DNA is TGTGCCAGCAGTTATAGGGGTAACGGCAATCAGCCCCAGCATTTT.